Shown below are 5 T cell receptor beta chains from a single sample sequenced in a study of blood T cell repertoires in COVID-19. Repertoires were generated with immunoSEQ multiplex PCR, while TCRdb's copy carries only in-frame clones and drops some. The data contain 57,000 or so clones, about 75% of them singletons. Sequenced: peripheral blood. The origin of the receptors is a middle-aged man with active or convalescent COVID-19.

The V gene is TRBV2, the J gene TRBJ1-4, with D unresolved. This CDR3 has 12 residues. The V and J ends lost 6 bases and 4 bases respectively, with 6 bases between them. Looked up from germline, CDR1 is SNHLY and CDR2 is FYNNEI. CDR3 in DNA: TGTGCCAGCAGGGCAGATAATGAAAAACTGTTTTTT. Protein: CASRADNEKLFF.

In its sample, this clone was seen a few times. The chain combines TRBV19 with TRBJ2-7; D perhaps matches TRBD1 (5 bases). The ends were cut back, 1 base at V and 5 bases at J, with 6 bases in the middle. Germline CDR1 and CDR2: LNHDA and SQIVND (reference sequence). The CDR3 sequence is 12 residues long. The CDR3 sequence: CASSIAGNEQYF. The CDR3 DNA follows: TGTGCCAGTAGTATAGCAGGGAACGAGCAGTACTTC. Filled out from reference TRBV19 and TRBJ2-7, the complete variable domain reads DGGITQSPKYLFRKEGQNVTLSCEQNLNHDAMYWYRQDPGQGLRLIYYSQIVNDFQKGDIAEGYSVSREKKESFPLTVTSAQKNPTAFYLCASSIAGNEQYFGPGTRLTVT.

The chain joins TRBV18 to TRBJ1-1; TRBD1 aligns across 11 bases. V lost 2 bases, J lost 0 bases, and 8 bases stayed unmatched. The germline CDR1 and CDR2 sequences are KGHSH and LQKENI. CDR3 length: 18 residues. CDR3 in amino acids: CASSPSFGTGGMNTEAFF. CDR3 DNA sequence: TGTGCCAGCTCACCATCCTTCGGGACAGGGGGGATGAACACTGAAGCTTTCTTT.

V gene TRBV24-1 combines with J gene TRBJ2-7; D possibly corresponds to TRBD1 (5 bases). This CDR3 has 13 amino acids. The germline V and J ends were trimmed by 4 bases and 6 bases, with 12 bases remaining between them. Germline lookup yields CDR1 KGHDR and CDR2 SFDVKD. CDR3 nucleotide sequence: TGTGCCACCAGTGAAAACCAGGGTAGCGAGCAGTACTTC. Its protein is CATSENQGSEQYF.

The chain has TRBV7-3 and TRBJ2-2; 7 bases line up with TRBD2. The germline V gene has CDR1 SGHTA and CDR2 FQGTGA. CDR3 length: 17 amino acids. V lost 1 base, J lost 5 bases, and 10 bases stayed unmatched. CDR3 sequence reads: CASSLRRSGMGTGELFF. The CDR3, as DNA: TGTGCCAGCAGCTTAAGAAGAAGCGGGATGGGTACCGGGGAGCTGTTTTTT.